This T cell receptor (beta chain) was sequenced for a study of blood T cell repertoires in COVID-19. Study-wide context: Acute-phase and convalescent COVID-19 samples originated in the United States, Italy and Spain. T cells, B-cell-depleted T cells, or PBMCs provided the cDNA or gDNA that served as material.

The germline V gene has CDR1 PRHDT and CDR2 FYEKMQ (reference sequence). The CDR3 totals 14 residues. V was pared by 6 bases and J by 6 bases, with 9 bases of the junction left unmatched. Per the study methods: The authors estimated nucleated cell counts from reference gene primer amplification. The table came from immunoSEQ multiplex PCR; TCRdb's copy has only in-frame clones and leaves some out. V and J calls and clone size follow that table, whereas D and trimming were derived from the DNA. The table has about 58,000 clones, 78% seen once. Input material: peripheral blood. V is TRBV13 and J is TRBJ1-1, with 8 nucleotides matching TRBD1. The clonotype originates from a human donor in a cohort sampled during active COVID-19. The CDR3 coding sequence is TGTGCCAGCAGTTCCTCAGGGGGCGCGGCTGAAGCTTTCTTT. Its translation is CASSSSGGAAEAFF.